The next 7 T cell receptor beta chains were all read from a single sample in a study of blood T cell repertoires in COVID-19. Data came from immunoSEQ multiplex PCR; TCRdb stores just in-frame clones and leaves some out. The data hold 35,000 or so clones, with around 85% observed a single time. The sequencing sample was made of peripheral blood. These receptors were taken from a man older than 75 with active or convalescent COVID-19.

The chain is built from TRBV2 and TRBJ2-1; 11 nucleotides agree with TRBD1. The germline V gene encodes CDR1 SNHLY and CDR2 FYNNEI. V gave up 7 bases and J gave up 9 bases; unmatched junction bases: 14. The length of the CDR3 is 16 residues. CDR3 protein: CASTQTGTGGVGEQFF. The CDR3 DNA reads as TGTGCCAGCACACAAACCGGGACAGGGGGGGTCGGTGAGCAGTTCTTC.

This rearrangement joins TRBV2 to TRBJ1-3; D call uncertain. The CDR3 is 18 amino acids. The V gene's germline CDR1 is SNHLY and CDR2 FYNNEI. V was trimmed by 2 bases and J by 0 bases, leaving 17 bases between them. CDR3 in DNA: TGTGCCAGCAGTGAACGAAGAGGCCGAGCTAACTCTGGAAACACCATATATTTT. It codes for CASSERRGRANSGNTIYF.

The chain is built from TRBV10-1 and TRBJ2-7, with 10 bases matching TRBD1. The germline V gene has CDR1 WNHNN and CDR2 SYGVQD (reference sequence). This CDR3 is 16 amino acids long. Trimming removed 3 bases from V and 3 bases from J; junction bases left unmatched: 8. Here the CDR3 reads CASSDRGQGGYYEQYF. The CDR3 nucleotides are TGCGCCAGCAGTGACCGTGGACAGGGGGGTTACTACGAGCAGTACTTC.

This rearrangement joins TRBV29-1 to TRBJ1-2, with TRBD1 matching over 7 bases. This CDR3 is built from 13 residues. The V gene end was trimmed by 0 bases and the J gene end by 8 bases; junction bases not matched to a gene: 6. Germline V gives CDR1 SQVTM, CDR2 ANQGSEA. This CDR3 reads CSVEDEGGLGYTF. Here the CDR3 DNA reads TGCAGCGTTGAAGATGAAGGGGGCTTGGGCTACACCTTC.

J is TRBJ1-5 and V is TRBV30; tentative D call: TRBD1 (5 bases). The V and J ends lost 4 bases and 3 bases respectively, with 16 bases between them. CDR3 length: 15 residues. CDR1 is GTSNPN, CDR2 SVGIG, per germline (reference sequence). Here the CDR3 reads CAWTKGSGDNQPQHF. The CDR3 DNA reads TGTGCCTGGACCAAGGGGTCGGGGGACAATCAGCCCCAGCATTTT.

This sequence joins TRBV6-5 and TRBJ2-2, with D perhaps matching TRBD2 (6 bases). This CDR3 region has 14 residues. Germline V gene data show CDR1 as MNHEY and CDR2 as SVGAGI. The V and J ends lost 6 bases and 6 bases respectively, with 14 bases between them. This CDR3 reads CASSGAGRPGELFF. The CDR3 nucleotides read TGTGCCAGCAGCGGGGCGGGGAGGCCCGGGGAGCTGTTTTTT.

The chain carries TRBV11-3 and TRBJ1-4; TRBD1 is a possible D gene (5 bases). Germline V gene sequence: CDR1 SGHNT, CDR2 YENEEA. CDR3 length: 15 amino acids. V was shortened by 1 base and J by 8 bases, with 14 bases between the two germline ends. The CDR3 nucleotides read TGTGCCAGCAGCTTAGGGTGGCAGGGCCGCGAAAAACTGTTTTTT. Amino acids: CASSLGWQGREKLFF. Drawing the rest from reference TRBV11-3 and TRBJ1-4, the complete variable domain is EAGVVQSPRYKIIEKKQPVAFWCNPISGHNTLYWYLQNLGQGPELLIRYENEEAVDDSQLPKDRFSAERLKGVDSTLKIQPAELGDSAVYLCASSLGWQGREKLFFGSGTQLSVL.